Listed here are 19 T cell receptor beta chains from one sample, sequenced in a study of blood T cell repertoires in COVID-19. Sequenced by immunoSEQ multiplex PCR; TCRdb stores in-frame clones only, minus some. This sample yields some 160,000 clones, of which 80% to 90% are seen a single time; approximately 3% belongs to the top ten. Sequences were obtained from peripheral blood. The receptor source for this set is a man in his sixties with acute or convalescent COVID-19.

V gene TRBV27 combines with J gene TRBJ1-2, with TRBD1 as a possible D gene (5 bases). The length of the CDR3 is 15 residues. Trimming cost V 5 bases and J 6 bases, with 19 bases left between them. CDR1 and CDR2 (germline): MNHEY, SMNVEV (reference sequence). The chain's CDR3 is CASSGANMWFNGYTF. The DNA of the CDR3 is TGTGCCAGCAGTGGGGCAAATATGTGGTTCAATGGCTACACCTTC.

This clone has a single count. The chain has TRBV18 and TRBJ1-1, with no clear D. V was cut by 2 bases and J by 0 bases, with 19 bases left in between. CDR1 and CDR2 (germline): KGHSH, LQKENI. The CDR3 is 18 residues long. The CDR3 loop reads CASSPKSFPPPMNTEAFF. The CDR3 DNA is TGTGCCAGCTCACCAAAGAGCTTCCCTCCACCCATGAACACTGAAGCTTTCTTT.

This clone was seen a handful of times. The CDR3 DNA follows: TGTGCCAGCAGCTTCTTCTGGGGGCGCGTGAACACTGAAGCTTTCTTT. This translates into CASSFFWGRVNTEAFF. The J gene is TRBJ1-1, the V gene TRBV5-5; a weak D match, TRBD1 (6 bases). The germline CDR1 and CDR2 sequences are SGHKS and YYEKEE (reference sequence). V was clipped by 2 bases and J by 0 bases, with 14 bases between them. The CDR3 sequence is 16 residues long. Full variable domain (remainder filled in from reference TRBV5-5 and TRBJ1-1): DAGVTQSPTHLIKTRGQQVTLRCSPISGHKSVSWYQQVLGQGPQFIFQYYEKEERGRGNFPDRFSARQFPNYSSELNVNALLLGDSALYLCASSFFWGRVNTEAFFGQGTRLTVV.

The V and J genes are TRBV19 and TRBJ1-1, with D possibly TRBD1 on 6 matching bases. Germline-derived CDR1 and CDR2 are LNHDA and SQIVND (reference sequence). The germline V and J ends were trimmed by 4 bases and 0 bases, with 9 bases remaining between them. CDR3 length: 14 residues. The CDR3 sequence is CASSNDRLNTEAFF. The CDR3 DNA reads TGTGCCAGTAGTAATGACAGGTTGAACACTGAAGCTTTCTTT.

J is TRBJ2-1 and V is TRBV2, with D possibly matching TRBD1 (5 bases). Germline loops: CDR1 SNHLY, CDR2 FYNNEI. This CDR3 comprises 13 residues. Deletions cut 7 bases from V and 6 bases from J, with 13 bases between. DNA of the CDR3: TGTGCCAGCACCGCCGGACATGCCAATGAGCAGTTCTTC. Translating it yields CASTAGHANEQFF.

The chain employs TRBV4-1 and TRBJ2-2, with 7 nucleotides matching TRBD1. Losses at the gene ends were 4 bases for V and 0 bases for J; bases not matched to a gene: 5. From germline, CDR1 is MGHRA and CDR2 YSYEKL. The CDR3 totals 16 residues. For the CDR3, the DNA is TGCGCCAGCAGCCGGACAGGACAGTCGAACACCGGGGAGCTGTTTTTT. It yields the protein CASSRTGQSNTGELFF.

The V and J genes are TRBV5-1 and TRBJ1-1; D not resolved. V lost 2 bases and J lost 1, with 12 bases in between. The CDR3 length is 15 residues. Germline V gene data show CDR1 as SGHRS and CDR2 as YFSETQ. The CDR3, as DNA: TGCGCCAGCAGCTTCCTGGGGAGGGCGAACACTGAAGCTTTCTTT. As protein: CASSFLGRANTEAFF.

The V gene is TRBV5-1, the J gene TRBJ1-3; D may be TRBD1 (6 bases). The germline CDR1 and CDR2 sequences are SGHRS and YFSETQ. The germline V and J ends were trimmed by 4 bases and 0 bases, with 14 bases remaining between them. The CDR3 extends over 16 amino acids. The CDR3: CASSQGNYRSGNTIYF. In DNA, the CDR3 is TGCGCCAGCAGCCAGGGGAATTATCGCTCTGGAAACACCATATATTTT.

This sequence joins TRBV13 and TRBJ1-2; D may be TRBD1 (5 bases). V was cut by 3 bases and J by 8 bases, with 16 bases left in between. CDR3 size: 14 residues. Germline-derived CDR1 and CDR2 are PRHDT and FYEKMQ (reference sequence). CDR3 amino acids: CASSFLGGSTGYTF. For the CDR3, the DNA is TGTGCCAGCAGCTTCCTGGGGGGAAGTACCGGCTACACCTTC.

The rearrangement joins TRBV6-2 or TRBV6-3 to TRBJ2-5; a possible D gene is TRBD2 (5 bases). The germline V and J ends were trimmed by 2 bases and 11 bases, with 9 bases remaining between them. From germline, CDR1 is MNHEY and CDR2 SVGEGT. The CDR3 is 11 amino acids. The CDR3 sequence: CASSYGRGQYF. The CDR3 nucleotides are TGTGCCAGCAGTTACGGGAGAGGACAGTACTTC.

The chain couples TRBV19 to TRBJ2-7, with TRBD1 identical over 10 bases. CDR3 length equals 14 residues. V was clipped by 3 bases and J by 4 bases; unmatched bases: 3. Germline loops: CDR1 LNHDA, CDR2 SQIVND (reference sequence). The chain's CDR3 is CASSIRGQGYEQYF. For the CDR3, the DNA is TGTGCCAGTAGTATTCGGGGACAGGGGTACGAGCAGTACTTC. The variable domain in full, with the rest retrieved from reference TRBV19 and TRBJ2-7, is DGGITQSPKYLFRKEGQNVTLSCEQNLNHDAMYWYRQDPGQGLRLIYYSQIVNDFQKGDIAEGYSVSREKKESFPLTVTSAQKNPTAFYLCASSIRGQGYEQYFGPGTRLTVT.

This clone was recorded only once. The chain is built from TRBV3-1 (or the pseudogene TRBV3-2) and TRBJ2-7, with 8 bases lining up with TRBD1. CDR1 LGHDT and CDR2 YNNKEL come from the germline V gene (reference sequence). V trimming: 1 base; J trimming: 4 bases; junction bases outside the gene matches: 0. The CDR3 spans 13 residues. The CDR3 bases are TGTGCCAGCAGCCAAGGACAGGGGTACGAGCAGTACTTC. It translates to CASSQGQGYEQYF.

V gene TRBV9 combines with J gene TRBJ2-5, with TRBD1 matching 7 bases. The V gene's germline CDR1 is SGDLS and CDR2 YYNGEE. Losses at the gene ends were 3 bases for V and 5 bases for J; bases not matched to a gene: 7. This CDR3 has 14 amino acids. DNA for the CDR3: TGTGCCAGCAGCGCCCGGACAGGTGGGGAGACCCAGTACTTC. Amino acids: CASSARTGGETQYF. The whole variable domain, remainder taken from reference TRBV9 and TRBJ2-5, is DSGVTQTPKHLITATGQRVTLRCSPRSGDLSVYWYQQSLDQGLQFLIQYYNGEERAKGNILERFSAQQFPDLHSELNLSSLELGDSALYFCASSARTGGETQYFGPGTRLLVL.

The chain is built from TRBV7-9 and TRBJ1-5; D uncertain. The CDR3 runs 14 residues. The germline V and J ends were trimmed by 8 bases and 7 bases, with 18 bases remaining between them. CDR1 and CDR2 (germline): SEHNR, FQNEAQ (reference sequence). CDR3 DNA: TGTGCCAGCGGAAACTATGCGGGGAACCAGCCCCAGCATTTT. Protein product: CASGNYAGNQPQHF.

As DNA, the CDR3 is TGTGCCAGCAGCCAAGGTTGGGGGGGAGAGGGCACTGAAGCTTTCTTT. This encodes CASSQGWGGEGTEAFF. J is TRBJ1-1 and V is TRBV4-2, with D possibly being TRBD1 (5 bases). Germline V gives CDR1 LGHNA, CDR2 YNFKEQ. Trimming left V 1 base short and J 4 bases short, with 16 bases between. The CDR3 has 16 residues.

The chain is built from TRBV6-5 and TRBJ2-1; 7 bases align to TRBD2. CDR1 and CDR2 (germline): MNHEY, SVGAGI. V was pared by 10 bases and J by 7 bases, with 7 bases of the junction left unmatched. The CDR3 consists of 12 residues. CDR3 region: CAIRTSWNEQFF. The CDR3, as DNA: TGTGCCATACGGACTAGTTGGAATGAGCAGTTCTTC.

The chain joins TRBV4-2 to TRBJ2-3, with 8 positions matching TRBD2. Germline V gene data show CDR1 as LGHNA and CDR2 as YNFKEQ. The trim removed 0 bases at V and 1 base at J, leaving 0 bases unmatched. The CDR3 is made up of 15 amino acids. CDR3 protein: CASSQETSGTDTQYF. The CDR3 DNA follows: TGTGCCAGCAGCCAAGAGACTAGCGGCACAGATACGCAGTATTTT.

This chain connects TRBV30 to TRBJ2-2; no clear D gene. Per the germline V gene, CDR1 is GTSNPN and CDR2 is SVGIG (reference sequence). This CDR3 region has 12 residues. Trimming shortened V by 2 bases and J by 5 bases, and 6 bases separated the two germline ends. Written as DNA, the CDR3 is TGTGCCTGGAGTTTAAAAACCGGGGAGCTGTTTTTT. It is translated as CAWSLKTGELFF.

CDR3 nucleotides: TGTGCCAGCGGACAGGGAGAAAAATTTGGAGCTTTCTTT. Translation gives CASGQGEKFGAFF. V usage is TRBV6-5 and J usage is TRBJ1-1, with 8 bases that match TRBD1. The trim removed 8 bases at V and 10 bases at J, leaving 12 bases unmatched. This CDR3 spans 13 amino acids. In germline, CDR1 is MNHEY, CDR2 SVGAGI.